One and the same sample provided the 23 T cell receptor beta chains below, sequenced in a study of Ad26.COV2.S vaccination and SARS-CoV-2 variants. Treatment given: some 20 received Ad26.COV2.S at low or high dose, single or two shots; 5 received placebo; per-sample allocation not given. Sample collection was performed on day 63 after the first vaccine or placebo injection. Some clones are missing from TCRdb's copy, which holds only in-frame ones; the method was immunoSEQ multiplex PCR. The table includes about 370,000 clones, 75% to 90% detected once. Here the sequenced sample was peripheral blood, taken in a trial of Ad26.COV2.S vaccine versus placebo. Source of these receptors: a person between 18 and 65 years old who received the Ad26.COV2.S COVID-19 vaccine or a placebo.

A single count supports this clone. The chain employs TRBV7-8 and TRBJ1-2, with D maybe TRBD1 (5 bases). The ends were cut back, 7 bases at V and 5 bases at J, with 20 bases in the middle. Germline values: CDR1 SGHVS, CDR2 FQNEAQ. The CDR3 has 15 amino acids. In DNA form, the CDR3 reads TGTGCCAGCACCCCGCCGGGGGTCATTGAATATGGCTACACCTTC. Its translation: CASTPPGVIEYGYTF.

The chain couples TRBV29-1 to TRBJ1-2; a weak D match, TRBD1 (6 bases). The CDR3 extends over 13 amino acids. V was cut by 1 base and J by 5 bases, with 11 bases left in between. CDR1 SQVTM and CDR2 ANQGSEA come from the germline V gene. The CDR3 loop is CSVEGAGEYGYTF. DNA of the CDR3: TGCAGCGTTGAAGGAGCAGGGGAGTATGGCTACACCTTC.

The chain joins TRBV6-6 to TRBJ2-1; D call uncertain. Germline lookup yields CDR1 MNHNY and CDR2 SVGAGI (reference sequence). CDR3 length: 15 residues. V was trimmed by 4 bases and J by 0 bases, leaving 10 bases between them. CDR3 amino acids: CASSSDRSSYNEQFF. Here the CDR3 DNA reads TGTGCCAGCAGTTCGGACCGGAGCTCCTACAATGAGCAGTTCTTC.

This clone was counted a few times. This rearrangement joins TRBV7-8 to TRBJ1-1; D possibly corresponds to TRBD1 (5 bases). The V gene lost 5 bases and the J gene lost 4 bases, with 14 bases spanning the gap. CDR3 length equals 14 residues. Germline CDR1 is SGHVS and CDR2 is FQNEAQ. In DNA form, the CDR3 reads TGTGCCAGCAGCCGCCGGCAGGGAGGCACTGAAGCTTTCTTT. Amino acids: CASSRRQGGTEAFF. The full variable domain, completed using reference TRBV7-8 and TRBJ1-1, is GAGVSQSPRYKVAKRGQDVALRCDPISGHVSLFWYQQALGQGPEFLTYFQNEAQLDKSGLPSDRFFAERPEGSVSTLKIQRTQQEDSAVYLCASSRRQGGTEAFFGQGTRLTVV.

This chain links TRBV5-4 with TRBJ1-1; maybe TRBD1 (5 bases). Per the germline V gene, CDR1 is SGHNT and CDR2 is YYREEE (reference sequence). V shed 4 bases and J shed 7 bases, with 20 bases lying between them. CDR3 length: 15 residues. CDR3 sequence: CASSPTASVSGEAFF. In DNA, the CDR3 is TGTGCCAGCAGCCCGACAGCGTCAGTGTCTGGTGAAGCTTTCTTT.

The chain carries TRBV4-1 and TRBJ2-1; D is possibly TRBD2 (6 bases). This CDR3 comprises 15 residues. Germline V gives CDR1 MGHRA, CDR2 YSYEKL. Trimming left V 4 bases short and J 7 bases short, with 17 bases between. The CDR3 spells CASSRGDDPGNEQFF. The CDR3 bases are TGCGCCAGCAGCCGGGGGGACGACCCGGGGAATGAGCAGTTCTTC.

This chain joins TRBV10-2 and TRBJ2-7; 7 bases agree with TRBD1. This CDR3 is 13 amino acids long. Germline V gene sequence: CDR1 WSHSY, CDR2 SAAADI. V shed 4 bases, J shed 6 bases, and the junction held 6 bases outside the gene matches. The CDR3 loop is CASSAGTEVEQYF. In DNA form, the CDR3 reads TGCGCCAGCAGTGCCGGGACAGAGGTCGAGCAGTACTTC.

The V gene is TRBV2, the J gene TRBJ2-2; 8 bases line up with TRBD1. This CDR3 is 12 amino acids long. With V trimmed by 6 bases and J by 16 bases, 10 bases remained unmatched. Germline V gives CDR1 SNHLY, CDR2 FYNNEI. The CDR3 DNA follows: TGTGCCAGCAGAGATGGGACAGGCCGCGGGTTTTTT. This encodes CASRDGTGRGFF.

In this sample, this clone turned up a few times. The chain uses TRBV3-1 (or the pseudogene TRBV3-2) and TRBJ2-7; D may be TRBD1 (7 bases). The CDR3 is 15 residues long. Trimming took 1 base from V and 2 from J, leaving 12 bases between them. Germline V gene lookup returns CDR1 LGHDT and CDR2 YNNKEL (reference sequence). CDR3 sequence: CASSQGPGGTYEQYF. CDR3 DNA sequence: TGTGCCAGCAGCCAAGGGCCAGGGGGGACCTACGAGCAGTACTTC.

This clone came up once. The chain uses TRBV7-9 and TRBJ1-5; tentative D call: TRBD1 (5 bases). Germline values: CDR1 SEHNR, CDR2 FQNEAQ (reference sequence). The V gene lost 5 bases and the J gene lost 6 bases, with 14 bases spanning the gap. This CDR3 is built from 14 residues. DNA for the CDR3: TGTGCCAGCAGCCCCGGAGGGGAGGTTCAGCCCCAGCATTTT. Translation gives CASSPGGEVQPQHF.

The chain couples TRBV6-1 to TRBJ2-3; D gene unclear. Germline-derived CDR1 and CDR2 are MNHNS and SASEGT. V lost 3 bases and J 1 base, leaving 17 bases between the germline ends. The CDR3 extends over 17 amino acids. This chain's CDR3 is CASSDFRALGGTDTQYF. The CDR3 DNA is TGTGCCAGCAGTGATTTCAGAGCCCTTGGGGGCACAGATACGCAGTATTTT.

The chain joins TRBV18 to TRBJ1-5, with D maybe TRBD1 (5 bases). V lost 2 bases and J 0 bases, leaving 8 bases between the germline ends. Germline assignment: CDR1 KGHSH and CDR2 LQKENI. CDR3 size: 15 residues. CDR3 nucleotides: TGTGCCAGCTCACCAAACAGGAATAGCAATCAGCCCCAGCATTTT. It is translated as CASSPNRNSNQPQHF.

In its sample, this clone was seen once. The chain joins TRBV4-2 to TRBJ2-3, with D perhaps matching TRBD1 or TRBD2 (5 bases each). This CDR3 region has 15 residues. The germline gives CDR1 LGHNA, CDR2 YNFKEQ. V was shortened by 0 bases and J by 6 bases, with 13 bases between the two germline ends. The CDR3: CASSQEGAGGDTQYF. In DNA form, the CDR3 reads TGTGCCAGCAGCCAAGAAGGGGCCGGCGGGGATACGCAGTATTTT.

This clone is a singleton in its sample. The CDR3 DNA is TGTGCCAGCAGCTTAGGAGGGGGACAGGGGTCTATCTCCCTCCACTTT. Its translation is CASSLGGGQGSISLHF. The V and J genes are TRBV7-9 and TRBJ1-6; TRBD1 agrees at 10 bases. After removal of 1 base from V and 14 bases from J, the junction contained 11 bases not matched to a gene. This CDR3 contains 16 residues. Germline V gives CDR1 SEHNR, CDR2 FQNEAQ (reference sequence).

The gene calls are TRBV4-3 and TRBJ2-7, with D possibly called TRBD1 or TRBD2 (5 bases each). CDR3 size: 13 residues. The V and J ends lost 4 bases and 5 bases respectively, with 12 bases between them. Germline-derived CDR1 and CDR2 are LGHNA and YSLEER. The CDR3 loop is CASSPGTRDEQYF. The CDR3 DNA reads TGCGCCAGCAGCCCCGGGACGAGGGACGAGCAGTACTTC.

This chain uses TRBV18 with TRBJ2-1; D possibly uses TRBD1 or TRBD2 (5 bases each). Germline values: CDR1 KGHSH, CDR2 LQKENI. V gave up 8 bases and J gave up 7 bases, with 12 bases separating them. The CDR3 has 12 residues. This CDR3 reads CASQGGGNEQFF. The CDR3 nucleotides are TGTGCCAGCCAAGGTGGGGGTAATGAGCAGTTCTTC. Filled out from reference TRBV18 and TRBJ2-1, the complete variable domain reads NAGVMQNPRHLVRRRGQEARLRCSPMKGHSHVYWYRQLPEEGLKFMVYLQKENIIDESGMPKERFSAEFPKEGPSILRIQQVVRGDSAAYFCASQGGGNEQFFGPGTRLTVL.

The V gene is TRBV7-2, the J gene TRBJ2-3, with TRBD2 as a possible D gene (6 bases). Looked up from germline, CDR1 is SGHTA and CDR2 is FQGNSA. V lost 2 bases to trimming and J lost 2 bases, with 17 bases between them. The CDR3 runs to 17 residues. The CDR3 DNA follows: TGTGCCAGCAGCTTATCCCGGTCGGGAGAGGTCACAGATACGCAGTATTTT. This gives the protein CASSLSRSGEVTDTQYF.

This clone was seen a handful of times. The gene calls are TRBV29-1 and TRBJ2-7, with 9 nucleotides matching TRBD1. The CDR3 consists of 12 residues. The V gene's germline CDR1 is SQVTM and CDR2 ANQGSEA. V was clipped by 3 bases and J by 7 bases; unmatched bases: 4. The chain's CDR3 is CSVEDRGVEQYF. The CDR3 nucleotides read TGCAGCGTTGAGGACAGGGGAGTGGAGCAGTACTTC.

The CDR3 DNA reads TGTGCCAGCAGTTCTGTTGTTGCTGGGTCCCAGTACTTC. Encoded protein: CASSSVVAGSQYF. The gene calls are TRBV12-3 or TRBV12-4 and TRBJ2-5; D remains unclear. V was trimmed by 4 bases and J by 9 bases, leaving 15 bases between them. CDR3 size: 13 residues.

The rearrangement joins TRBV10-1 to TRBJ2-5, with 7 nucleotides matching TRBD1. V dropped 6 bases and J dropped 2; count of bases not matched to a gene: 3. The CDR3 runs to 13 residues. Germline V gene lookup returns CDR1 WNHNN and CDR2 SYGVQD (reference sequence). The CDR3 loop is CASSVTGQETQYF. The CDR3 DNA reads TGCGCCAGCAGCGTGACAGGGCAAGAGACCCAGTACTTC.

The gene calls are TRBV9 and TRBJ2-2; TRBD2 agrees at 8 bases. There are 15 residues in the CDR3. The J segment lost 4 bases and the V segment lost 1 base, leaving 3 bases of the junction unmatched. Germline V gene sequence: CDR1 SGDLS, CDR2 YYNGEE. The CDR3 sequence: CASSVTGGRTGELFF. In DNA, the CDR3 is TGTGCCAGCAGCGTAACGGGGGGGCGCACCGGGGAGCTGTTTTTT.

This clone occurred a few times. CDR3 DNA sequence: TGTGCCACCAGCAGAGATTCAAGGAACGAGCAGTACTTC. Translating gives CATSRDSRNEQYF. The chain combines TRBV15 with TRBJ2-7; D is unclear. The CDR3 length is 13 residues. From germline, CDR1 is LNHNV and CDR2 YYDKDF (reference sequence). The ends were cut back, 0 bases at V and 5 bases at J, with 8 bases in the middle. The variable domain in full, with the rest retrieved from reference TRBV15 and TRBJ2-7, is DAMVIQNPRYQVTQFGKPVTLSCSQTLNHNVMYWYQQKSSQAPKLLFHYYDKDFNNEADTPDNFQSRRPNTSFCFLDIRSPGLGDTAMYLCATSRDSRNEQYFGPGTRLTVT.

The rearrangement uses TRBV4-1 and TRBJ2-1, with TRBD2 matching 7 bases. The V and J ends lost 0 bases and 2 bases, in that order; junction bases with no gene match: 4. The germline V gene has CDR1 MGHRA and CDR2 YSYEKL. CDR3 length: 16 amino acids. The CDR3 DNA reads TGCGCCAGCAGCCAAGATACGGGACTAACCTACAATGAGCAGTTCTTC. Residues: CASSQDTGLTYNEQFF.